This TCR beta chain was recovered during a study of blood T cell repertoires in COVID-19. Study-level information: Samples of COVID-19 (acute and convalescent) were obtained from the United States, Italy and Spain. Nucleic acid was either cDNA or gDNA, and it came from T cells, B-cell-depleted T cells, or PBMCs.

Those enrolled in Seattle joined during active infection and were followed longitudinally afterward. The CDR3 sequence is 15 residues long. Per the germline V gene, CDR1 is MGHDK and CDR2 is SYGVNS. V dropped 6 bases and J dropped 3; count of bases not matched to a gene: 6. Profiled with immunoSEQ multiplex PCR; TCRdb holds only in-frame clones, not every one. The sample has roughly 300,000 clones; roughly 84% are singletons. This chain joins TRBV25-1 and TRBJ2-7, with 12 bases identical to TRBD2. Sequenced sample: peripheral blood. The source is a human donor with COVID-19, enrolled during active disease. The donor label of this sample is uncertain. The CDR3, as DNA: TGTGCCAGCAGGGGAACTAGCGGGAGGCTCTACGAGCAGTACTTC. This codes for CASRGTSGRLYEQYF.